This TCR beta chain derives from a study of T cell responses to AZD1222 COVID-19 vaccine. Whole-study results and caveats: Rises in breadth and depth of Spike-specific TCRs came after two AZD1222 doses.

Some clones are missing from TCRdb's copy, which holds only in-frame ones; the method was immunoSEQ multiplex PCR. The top ten hold around 3.1% of the sample, which has about 150,000 clones, approximately 90% seen once. Concerning this clone itself: No antigen is known for it.

The CDR3 totals 14 residues. Germline-derived CDR1 and CDR2 are SGHRS and YFSETQ. V lost 3 bases and J lost 8, with 15 bases in between. The source was peripheral blood, collected on day 0 of AZD1222 vaccination. This TCR was recovered from an adult in good health. The genes are TRBV5-1 and TRBJ2-1; the D gene is possibly TRBD2 (6 bases). The CDR3 spells CASSWAGSMDEQFF. CDR3 DNA sequence: TGCGCCAGCAGCTGGGCGGGGTCGATGGATGAGCAGTTCTTC.